This T cell receptor (beta chain) comes out of a study of cytomegalovirus exposure and HLA in healthy donors. Study summary: Most donors, roughly 84% of approximately 400 genotyped, fell in the Caucasian-associated ancestry cluster.

V was pared by 10 bases and J by 7 bases, with 20 bases of the junction left unmatched. The CDR3 runs to 18 residues. The V gene's germline CDR1 is ENHRY and CDR2 SYGVKD. A remark on this clone: Its antigen is currently unknown.

PCR amplification relied on 60 Vbeta primers (plus 13 Jbeta primers). TCRdb's copy holds only in-frame clones and misses some; the assay was immunoSEQ multiplex PCR. The sample carries about 190,000 clones, approximately 80% recorded once. General observations from the study: In vitro confirmation showed a few CMV-associated chains to be CMV antigen specific. It is likely that the observed cluster of highly shared sequence variants was a sequencing artifact.

This receptor was taken from a woman aged 18 to 35 in good health and CMV-seropositive. The genes are TRBV10-3 and TRBJ2-2, with TRBD1 identical over 11 bases. What was sequenced was PBMCs. CDR3 sequence reads: CATPGQGGNDQLRGELFF. CDR3 nucleotide sequence: TGTGCCACTCCGGGACAGGGGGGGAATGACCAACTCCGCGGGGAGCTGTTTTTT.